Listed below are T cell receptor beta chains from one sample, sequenced in a study of blood T cell repertoires in COVID-19. Here immunoSEQ multiplex PCR was the method, and the copy in TCRdb shows in-frame clones only, minus some. The sample lists around 160,000 clones; more than 70% were seen once. Sequenced: peripheral blood. The receptors shown here come from a man aged 55 to 69 with active or convalescent COVID-19. Both conserved end residues are trimmed from each CDR3.

j_call v_call cdr3_length cdr3_aa
TRBJ1-1 TRBV2 15 ASSGPRTGGENTEAF
TRBJ2-5 TRBV12-3/TRBV12-4 11 ASSGGTGETQY
TRBJ2-6 TRBV29-1 11 SIQAPGANVLT
TRBJ2-7 TRBV10-3 11 AISVDREREQY
TRBJ2-3 TRBV7-9 15 ASSLDIAGGHLDTQY
TRBJ1-4 TRBV11-1 13 ASSSSTGSNEKLF
TRBJ1-1 TRBV11-3 11 ASSLLHDTEAF
TRBJ2-2 TRBV19 13 ASSKSGPNTGELF
TRBJ2-3 TRBV7-9 15 ASSLSFLGPFTDTQY
TRBJ2-5 TRBV4-3 15 ASSQALASGSGETQY
TRBJ2-3 TRBV18 15 ASSPPPSGLSTDTQY
TRBJ1-5 TRBV28 14 ASSLYGTTGNQPQH
TRBJ2-5 TRBV5-1 12 ASSLVTGGETQY
TRBJ2-1 TRBV2 10 ASSEADRGRF
TRBJ2-2 TRBV6-1 16 ASSEFSRGQPVTGELF
TRBJ1-1 TRBV18 11 ASSLTQNTEAF
TRBJ1-4 TRBV28 12 ASSFWQGNEKLF
TRBJ2-1 TRBV5-1 14 ASGLWGGSSYNEQF
TRBJ1-2 TRBV10-3 11 ATRTGALEGYT
TRBJ2-3 TRBV6-2/TRBV6-3 15 ASSYSGTSGSKDTQY
TRBJ2-7 TRBV9 14 ASSPVIGADSYEQY
TRBJ1-1 TRBV9 12 ASSVTAGGAEAF
TRBJ1-1 TRBV6-6 12 ATKTGPPRPEAF
TRBJ2-7 TRBV18 12 ASSPGQGRSEQY
TRBJ1-2 TRBV5-8 11 ASTLDRGYGYT
TRBJ2-2 TRBV7-2 13 ASNLRTGNTGELF
TRBJ1-4 TRBV6-6 11 ASSYGGGEKLF
TRBJ2-3 TRBV24-1 10 ATSRTSDTQY
TRBJ2-2 TRBV6-4 15 ASSDSPGEGGTGELF
TRBJ2-7 TRBV5-1 12 ASRGHTPTSEQY
TRBJ2-1 TRBV4-1 13 ASSQHSSSYNEQF
TRBJ1-6 TRBV4-1 10 ASSAHDAPLH
TRBJ1-6 TRBV5-4 12 ASSLGDYNSPLH
TRBJ2-1 TRBV11-3 13 ASSLEASGTNEQF
TRBJ2-5 TRBV28 13 ASSFSSGRQETQY
TRBJ2-7 TRBV28 12 ASRTPSLGYEQY
TRBJ1-4 TRBV6-5 13 ASSRYRVFNEKLF
TRBJ2-1 TRBV5-1 11 ASSFGQINEQF
TRBJ1-2 TRBV4-3 14 ASSQVGDRATYGYT
TRBJ2-2 TRBV5-5 18 ASSSVTGLAGGTNTGELF
TRBJ1-4 TRBV10-3 12 AISETGGIEKLF
TRBJ2-7 TRBV14 12 ASSQGDIANEQY
TRBJ1-1 TRBV5-4 11 ASSIDRGTEAF
TRBJ1-5 TRBV7-9 13 ASSSVGQGTEPQH
TRBJ2-3 TRBV27 14 ANLLTTYSRTDTQY